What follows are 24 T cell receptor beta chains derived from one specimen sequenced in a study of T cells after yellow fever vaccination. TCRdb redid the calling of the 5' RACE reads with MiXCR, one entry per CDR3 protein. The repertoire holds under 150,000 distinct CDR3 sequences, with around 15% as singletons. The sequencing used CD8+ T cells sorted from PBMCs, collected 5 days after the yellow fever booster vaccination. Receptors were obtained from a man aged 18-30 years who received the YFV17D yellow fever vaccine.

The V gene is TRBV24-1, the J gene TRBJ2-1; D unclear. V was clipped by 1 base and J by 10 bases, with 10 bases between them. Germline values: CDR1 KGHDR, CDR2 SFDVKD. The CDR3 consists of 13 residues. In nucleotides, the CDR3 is TGTGCCACCAGTGATTTTCACAGTCAGGAGCAGTTCTTC. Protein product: CATSDFHSQEQFF.

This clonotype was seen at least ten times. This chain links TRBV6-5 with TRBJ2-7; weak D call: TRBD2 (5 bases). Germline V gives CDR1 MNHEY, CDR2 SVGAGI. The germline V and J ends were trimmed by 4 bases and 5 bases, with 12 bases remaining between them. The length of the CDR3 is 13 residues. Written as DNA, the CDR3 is TGTGCCAGCAGTTCCCCGGGATTCAACGAGCAGTACGTC. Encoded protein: CASSSPGFNEQYV.

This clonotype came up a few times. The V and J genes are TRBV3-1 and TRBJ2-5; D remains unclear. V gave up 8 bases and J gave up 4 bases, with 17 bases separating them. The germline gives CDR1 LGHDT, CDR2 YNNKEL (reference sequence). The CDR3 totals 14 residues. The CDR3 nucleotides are TGTGCCAGCGAGAACTCCTGGGCCGGAGAGACCCAGTACTTC. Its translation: CASENSWAGETQYF.

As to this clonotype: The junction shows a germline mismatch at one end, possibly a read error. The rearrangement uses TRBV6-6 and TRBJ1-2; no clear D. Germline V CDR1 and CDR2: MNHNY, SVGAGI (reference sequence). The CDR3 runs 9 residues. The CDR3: CASSYPRSF. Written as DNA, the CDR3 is TGTGCCAGCAGTTACCCGAGGAGCTTC.

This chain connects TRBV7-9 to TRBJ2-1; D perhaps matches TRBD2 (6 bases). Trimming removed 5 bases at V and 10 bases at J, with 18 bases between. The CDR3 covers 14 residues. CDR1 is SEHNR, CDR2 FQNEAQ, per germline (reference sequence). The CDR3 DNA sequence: TGTGCCAGCAGCGAGCCGGGACTGCAAGAGGAGCAGTTCTTC. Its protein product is CASSEPGLQEEQFF.

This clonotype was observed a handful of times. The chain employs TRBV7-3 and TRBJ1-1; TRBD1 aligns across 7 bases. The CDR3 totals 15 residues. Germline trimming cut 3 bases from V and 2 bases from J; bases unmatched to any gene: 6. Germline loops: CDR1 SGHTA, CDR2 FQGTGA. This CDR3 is CASSFHRGTNTEAFF. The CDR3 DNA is TGTGCCAGCAGCTTTCACAGGGGTACTAACACTGAAGCTTTCTTT.

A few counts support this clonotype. DNA for the CDR3: TGCGCCAGCAGCTTGGCGGCAGCGACCGGGGAGCTGTTTTTT. It translates to CASSLAAATGELFF. V is TRBV5-1 and J is TRBJ2-2, with no clear D. In germline, CDR1 is SGHRS, CDR2 YFSETQ. This CDR3 region has 14 residues. The V end lost 0 bases, the J end lost 5 bases, and 8 bases lay between the germline ends.

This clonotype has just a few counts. CDR3 nucleotide sequence: TGCGCCAGCAGTCCTGGGACAGGTCCATATGGCTACACCTTC. This encodes CASSPGTGPYGYTF. The genes are TRBV4-3 and TRBJ1-2; 8 bases agree with TRBD1. Germline values: CDR1 LGHNA, CDR2 YSLEER. The CDR3 has 14 amino acids. V lost 6 bases and J lost 5; bases outside the gene matches: 8.

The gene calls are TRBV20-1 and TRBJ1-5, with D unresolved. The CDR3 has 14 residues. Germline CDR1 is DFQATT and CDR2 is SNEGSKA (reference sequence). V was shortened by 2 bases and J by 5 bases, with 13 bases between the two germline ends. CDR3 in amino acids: CSARLDPPYQPQHF. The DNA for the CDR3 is TGCAGTGCTAGACTGGATCCCCCCTATCAGCCCCAGCATTTT.

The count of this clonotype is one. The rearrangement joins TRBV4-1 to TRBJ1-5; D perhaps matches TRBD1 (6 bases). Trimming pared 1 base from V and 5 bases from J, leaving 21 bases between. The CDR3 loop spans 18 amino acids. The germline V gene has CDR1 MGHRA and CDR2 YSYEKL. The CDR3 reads CASSQGQATQRADQPQHF. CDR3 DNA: TGCGCCAGCAGCCAAGGACAGGCAACACAGAGAGCCGATCAGCCCCAGCATTTT.

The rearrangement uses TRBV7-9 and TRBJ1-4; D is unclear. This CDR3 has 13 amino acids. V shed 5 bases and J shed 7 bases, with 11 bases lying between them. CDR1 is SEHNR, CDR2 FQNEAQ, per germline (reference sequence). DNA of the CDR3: TGTGCCAGCAGCCTCAACCCTGGTGAAAAACTGTTTTTT. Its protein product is CASSLNPGEKLFF.

Here the CDR3 DNA reads TGTGCCAGCAGCGCCTGGACAGATACACACGACTACACCTTC. It encodes CASSAWTDTHDYTF. V usage is TRBV7-9 and J usage is TRBJ1-2; TRBD1 is a possible D gene (6 bases). V dropped 5 bases and J dropped 10 bases, with 20 bases sitting between them. This CDR3 has 14 residues. Germline loops: CDR1 SEHNR, CDR2 FQNEAQ (reference sequence).

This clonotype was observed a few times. The DNA for the CDR3 is TGTGCCAGCAGGCGGAGGACAGGGGGCAGGGAGACCCAGTACTTC. Amino acid sequence: CASRRRTGGRETQYF. The chain recombines TRBV5-6 with TRBJ2-5, with 11 bases lining up with TRBD1. This CDR3 is 15 amino acids long. Germline V gene lookup returns CDR1 SGHDT and CDR2 YYEEEE. With 5 bases clipped from V and 5 bases from J, the junction kept 8 bases outside the gene matches.

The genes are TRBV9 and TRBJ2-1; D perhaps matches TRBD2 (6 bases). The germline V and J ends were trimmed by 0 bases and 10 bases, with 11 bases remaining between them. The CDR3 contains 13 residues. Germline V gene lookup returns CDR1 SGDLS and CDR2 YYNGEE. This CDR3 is CASSVGGGSEQFF. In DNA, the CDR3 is TGTGCCAGCAGCGTAGGTGGGGGGAGCGAGCAGTTCTTC.

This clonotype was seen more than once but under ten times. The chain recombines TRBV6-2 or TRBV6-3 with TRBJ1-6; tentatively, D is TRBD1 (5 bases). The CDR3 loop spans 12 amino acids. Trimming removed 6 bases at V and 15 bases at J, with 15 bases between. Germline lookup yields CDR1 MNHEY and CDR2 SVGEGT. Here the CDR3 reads CASSPGRGLLHF. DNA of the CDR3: TGTGCCAGCAGCCCAGGGCGCGGGCTCCTCCACTTT.

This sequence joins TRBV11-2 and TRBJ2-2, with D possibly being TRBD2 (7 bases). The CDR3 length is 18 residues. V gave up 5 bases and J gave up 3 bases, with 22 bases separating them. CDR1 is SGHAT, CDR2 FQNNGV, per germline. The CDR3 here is CASSARSRGGSHTGELFF. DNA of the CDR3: TGTGCCAGCAGCGCACGATCTAGGGGGGGATCGCACACCGGGGAGCTGTTTTTT.

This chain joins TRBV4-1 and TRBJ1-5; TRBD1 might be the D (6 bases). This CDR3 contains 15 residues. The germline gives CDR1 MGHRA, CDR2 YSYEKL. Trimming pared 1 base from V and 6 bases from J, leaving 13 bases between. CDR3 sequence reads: CASSQAQGAGQPQHF. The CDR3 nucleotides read TGCGCCAGCAGCCAAGCACAGGGTGCGGGTCAGCCCCAGCATTTT.

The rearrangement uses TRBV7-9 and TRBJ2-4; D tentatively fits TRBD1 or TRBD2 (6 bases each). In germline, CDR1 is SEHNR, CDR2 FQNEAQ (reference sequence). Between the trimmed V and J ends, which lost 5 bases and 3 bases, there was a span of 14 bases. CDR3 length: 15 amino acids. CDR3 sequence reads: CASSGGPQVKNIQYF. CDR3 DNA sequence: TGTGCCAGCAGCGGGGGGCCGCAAGTCAAAAACATTCAGTACTTC. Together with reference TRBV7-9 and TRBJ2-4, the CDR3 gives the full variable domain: DTGVSQNPRHKITKRGQNVTFRCDPISEHNRLYWYRQTLGQGPEFLTYFQNEAQLEKSRLLSDRFSAERPKGSFSTLEIQRTEQGDSAMYLCASSGGPQVKNIQYFGAGTRLSVL.

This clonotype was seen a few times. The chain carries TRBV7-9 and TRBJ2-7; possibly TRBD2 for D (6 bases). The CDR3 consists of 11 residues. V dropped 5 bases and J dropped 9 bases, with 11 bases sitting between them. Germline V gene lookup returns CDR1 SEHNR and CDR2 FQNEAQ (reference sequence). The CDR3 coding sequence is TGTGCCAGCAGCGCAGGTAGCGGGCAGTACGTC. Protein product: CASSAGSGQYV.

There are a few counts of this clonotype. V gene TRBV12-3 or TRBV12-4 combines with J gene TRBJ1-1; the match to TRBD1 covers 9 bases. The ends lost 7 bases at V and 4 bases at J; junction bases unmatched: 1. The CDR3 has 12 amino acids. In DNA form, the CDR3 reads TGTGCCAGCACGGACAGGGGCACTGAAGCTTTCTTT. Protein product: CASTDRGTEAFF.

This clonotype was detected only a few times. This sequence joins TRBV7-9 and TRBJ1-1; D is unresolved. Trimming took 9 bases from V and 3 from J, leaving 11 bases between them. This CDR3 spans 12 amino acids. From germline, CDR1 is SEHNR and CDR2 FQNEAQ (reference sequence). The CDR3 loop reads CASPNGDTEAFF. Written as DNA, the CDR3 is TGTGCCAGTCCGAATGGGGACACTGAAGCTTTCTTT.

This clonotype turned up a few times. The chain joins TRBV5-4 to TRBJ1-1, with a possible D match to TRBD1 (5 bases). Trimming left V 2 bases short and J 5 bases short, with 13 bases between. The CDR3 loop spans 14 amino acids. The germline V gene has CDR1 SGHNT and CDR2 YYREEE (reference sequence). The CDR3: CASSFFAGETEAFF. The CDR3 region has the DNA TGTGCCAGCAGCTTCTTCGCGGGGGAGACTGAAGCTTTCTTT.

The CDR3 nucleotides are TGTGCCATCAGTGACCGTAGACAAATGGATACTGGGGCCAACGTCCTGACTTTC. Amino acids: CAISDRRQMDTGANVLTF. The gene calls are TRBV10-3 and TRBJ2-6; D unclear. CDR3 length: 18 residues. Trimming took 3 bases from V and 2 from J, leaving 17 bases between them. The V gene's germline CDR1 is ENHRY and CDR2 SYGVKD.

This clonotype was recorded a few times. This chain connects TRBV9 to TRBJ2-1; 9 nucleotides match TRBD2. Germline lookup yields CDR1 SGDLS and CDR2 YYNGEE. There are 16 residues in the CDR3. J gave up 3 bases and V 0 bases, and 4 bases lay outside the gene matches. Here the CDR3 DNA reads TGTGCCAGCAGCGTAGGTGGTAGCGGGGGCTACAATGAGCAGTTCTTC. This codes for CASSVGGSGGYNEQFF.